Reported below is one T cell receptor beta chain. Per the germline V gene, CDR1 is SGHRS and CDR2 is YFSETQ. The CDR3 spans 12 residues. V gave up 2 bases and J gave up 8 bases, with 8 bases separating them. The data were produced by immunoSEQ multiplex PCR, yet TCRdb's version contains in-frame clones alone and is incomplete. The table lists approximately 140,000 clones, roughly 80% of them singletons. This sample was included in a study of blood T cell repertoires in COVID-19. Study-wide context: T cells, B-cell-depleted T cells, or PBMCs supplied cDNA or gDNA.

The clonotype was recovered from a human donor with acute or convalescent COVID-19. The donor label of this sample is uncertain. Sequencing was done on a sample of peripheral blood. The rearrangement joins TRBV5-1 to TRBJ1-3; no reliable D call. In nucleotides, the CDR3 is TGCGCCAGCAGCTTTACGGGAGACACCATATATTTT. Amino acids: CASSFTGDTIYF.